The rows below give T cell receptor beta chains drawn from one sample of a study of blood T cell repertoires in COVID-19. Only in-frame clones appear in the TCRdb table, and some are missing; sequencing was by immunoSEQ multiplex PCR. The profile shows a few hundred thousand clones, 84% of them singletons. Material for sequencing was peripheral blood. Receptor source: a middle-aged woman who had recovered from COVID-19. The conserved cysteine and the conserved F or W are not part of the CDR3 here. Clone size appears in some rows only: once, few, many, or a class for an expanded clone.

v_call	j_call	clone_size	cdr3_aa
TRBV27	TRBJ1-1	.	ASASLSGFTEAF
TRBV6-5	TRBJ2-2	.	ASRQINTGELF
TRBV18	TRBJ2-5	.	ASSPGQDQETQY
TRBV19	TRBJ1-5	.	ASSTPNQPQH
TRBV6-2/TRBV6-3	TRBJ2-2	.	ASSPQGAYTGELF
TRBV5-4	TRBJ2-5	.	ASSWGTAYRETQY
TRBV11-2	TRBJ2-3	.	ASTASSLSTDTQY
TRBV5-1	TRBJ1-2	once	ASSLGFREDGYT
TRBV5-1	TRBJ2-3	.	ASSYGLRTDTQY
TRBV7-9	TRBJ1-3	.	ASSLARGRVGNTIY
TRBV12-5	TRBJ1-4	.	ASGPREGREKLF
TRBV30	TRBJ1-5	.	AWSVGQEDQPQH
TRBV14	TRBJ2-2	.	ASSQVRGGELF
TRBV7-2	TRBJ2-3	.	ASSPLELVRQY
TRBV9	TRBJ2-3	once	ASSVAGQGGRDTQY
TRBV19	TRBJ1-2	.	ASSISNYGEAYGYT
TRBV16	TRBJ1-5	.	ASSQLDRDAGQPQH
TRBV29-1	TRBJ2-3	.	SVLGGQASSTDTQY
TRBV14	TRBJ1-4	.	ASSQVQGGEKLF
TRBV29-1	TRBJ2-7	few	SVTGTGRDEQY
TRBV5-6	TRBJ2-1	.	ASSSPIPYFYNEQF
TRBV19	TRBJ2-3	once	ASSIWGFSQGGTDTQY
TRBV6-6	TRBJ1-6	.	ANGDWNSPLH
TRBV7-2	TRBJ1-1	.	ASSLVGTANTEAF
TRBV6-5	TRBJ1-4	.	ASSRGGNNKKLF
TRBV7-8	TRBJ1-2	.	ASSKTPEFGGYT
TRBV2	TRBJ2-2	.	ASSVTNTGELF
TRBV7-2	TRBJ2-7	.	ASSQTSGDSYEQY
TRBV18	TRBJ1-1	.	ASSPFAGLDTEAF
TRBV6-1	TRBJ1-4	few	ASSDRQGAPKLF
TRBV2	TRBJ2-5	.	APKRGEQETQY
TRBV4-1	TRBJ1-2	.	ASSQEGTDKGYT
TRBV19	TRBJ2-5	.	ASSTGTLQETQY
TRBV7-3	TRBJ2-2	.	ASSRSNRGNTGELF
TRBV28	TRBJ1-1	.	ASSPPTDTPNTEAF
TRBV28	TRBJ1-1	.	ASSPFQDFHTEAF
TRBV7-2	TRBJ2-3	.	ASSPSGGWSTDTQY
TRBV6-5	TRBJ2-7	.	ASSPQGTTYEQY
TRBV3-1/TRBV3-2	TRBJ2-1	.	ASSQDAGTSSYNEQF
TRBV7-9	TRBJ1-1	.	ASSPRDSKFIPEAF
TRBV19	TRBJ1-6	few	ASSIDRANSPLH
TRBV5-5	TRBJ1-4	.	ASSLPRGNEKLF
TRBV7-8	TRBJ2-7	.	ASSLGLLGSSYEQY
TRBV9	TRBJ2-1	.	ASSVSSSYNEQF
TRBV13	TRBJ1-4	.	ASSLRQQRVF
TRBV28	TRBJ1-6	.	ASSPTGDSYNSPLH
TRBV3-1/TRBV3-2	TRBJ2-1	.	ASSQGDGTGVYNEQF
TRBV7-8	TRBJ2-1	.	ASSRLAWNEQF
TRBV11-3	TRBJ2-3	once	ASSDIPDTQY
TRBV19	TRBJ1-4	.	ASSYSNEKLF
TRBV29-1	TRBJ1-1	.	SAQGNRGAEAF
TRBV28	TRBJ2-7	.	ASSLPGGGEQY